This T cell receptor beta chain was retrieved from a study of blood T cell repertoires in COVID-19. Overall study context: There were acute and convalescent COVID-19 samples, and they came from the United States, Italy and Spain. In each case, the material was cDNA or gDNA derived from T cells, B-cell-depleted T cells, or PBMCs.

CDR3 length: 16 residues. The germline V and J ends were trimmed by 3 bases and 0 bases, with 15 bases remaining between them. CDR1 is LGHDT and CDR2 is YNNKEL in the germline V gene (reference sequence). Original processing notes: Nucleated cell counts were estimated from reference gene primer amplification. Measured with immunoSEQ multiplex PCR; TCRdb has only the in-frame clones, and not every one. Clone size and V and J calls were adopted from that table, with D and trimming inferred from the DNA. This table has around 80,000 clones, almost 85% appearing once. The chain carries TRBV3-1 (or the pseudogene TRBV3-2) and TRBJ2-7; D call uncertain. Sequencing used peripheral blood. The receptor comes from an elderly man with acute or convalescent COVID-19. The CDR3 DNA reads TGTGCCAGCAGCCACGGCAGTATAAGGAGCTCCTACGAGCAGTACTTC. It translates to CASSHGSIRSSYEQYF.